This T cell receptor (beta chain) was obtained from a study of CD8+CD57+ T cells in acquired aplastic anemia. Flow cytometry had shown expanded CD8+CD57+ cells in the patients chosen for sequencing. The study sampled blood from patients who had received no therapy. Genomic DNA, serving as template, underwent TCR beta VDJ and CDR3 profiling. TCRdb processed the reads anew with MiXCR; each CDR3 protein has one entry. Of 150,000 to 200,000 distinct CDR3 sequences in the sample, 45% to 55% were seen once. V lost 4 bases and J lost 10, with 12 bases in between. The germline CDR1 and CDR2 sequences are SGHRS and YFSETQ. The CDR3 is 13 residues long.

The origin of this receptor is a human donor with aplastic anemia. The chain has TRBV5-1 and TRBJ1-6, with D unclear. The sequenced sample was sorted CD4+, CD8+, or CD8+CD57+ T cells (not recorded which) from PBMCs. The chain's CDR3 is CASSGILGSPLHF. The CDR3 nucleotides read TGCGCCAGCAGCGGGATATTGGGATCACCCCTCCACTTT.